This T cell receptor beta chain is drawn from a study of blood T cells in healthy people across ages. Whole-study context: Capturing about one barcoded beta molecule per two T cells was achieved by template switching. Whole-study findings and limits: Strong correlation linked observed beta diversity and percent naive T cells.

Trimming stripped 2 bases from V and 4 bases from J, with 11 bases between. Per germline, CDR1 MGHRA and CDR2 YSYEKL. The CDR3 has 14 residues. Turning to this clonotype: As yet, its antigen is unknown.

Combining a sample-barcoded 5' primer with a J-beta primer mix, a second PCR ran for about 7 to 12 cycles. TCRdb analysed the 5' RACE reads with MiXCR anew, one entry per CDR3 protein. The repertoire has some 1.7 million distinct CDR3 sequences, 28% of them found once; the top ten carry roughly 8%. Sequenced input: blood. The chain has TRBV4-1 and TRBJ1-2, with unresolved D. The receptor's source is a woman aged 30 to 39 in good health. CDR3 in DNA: TGCGCCAGCAGCCAATCCCACCCCTCCTATGGCTACACCTTC. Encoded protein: CASSQSHPSYGYTF.